Shown below are 20 T cell receptor beta chains from a single sample sequenced in a study of blood T cell repertoires in COVID-19. Data came from immunoSEQ multiplex PCR; TCRdb stores just in-frame clones and leaves some out. This sample yields more than 300,000 clones, of which around four fifths are seen a single time; less than 6% belongs to the top ten. Sequenced sample: PBMCs or T cells enriched from blood (not recorded which). Receptor source: a woman aged 50 to 60 who had recovered from COVID-19.

The chain uses TRBV28 and TRBJ2-7; a possible D gene is TRBD2 (6 bases). The germline V gene encodes CDR1 MDHEN and CDR2 SYDVKM. The CDR3 totals 15 residues. V gave up 3 bases and J gave up 0 bases, with 12 bases separating them. CDR3 nucleotides: TGTGCCAGCAGTTTTGGCGGGATATACTCCTACGAGCAGTACTTC. Translated: CASSFGGIYSYEQYF.

The genes are TRBV4-1 and TRBJ2-1, with TRBD2 matching 8 bases. Germline CDR1 reads MGHRA; CDR2 reads YSYEKL. V dropped 0 bases and J dropped 9; count of bases not matched to a gene: 4. This CDR3 region has 14 residues. CDR3 in amino acids: CASSQDGREVEQFF. CDR3 coding DNA: TGCGCCAGCAGCCAAGACGGGCGGGAGGTTGAGCAGTTCTTC.

J is TRBJ2-1 and V is TRBV11-3, with TRBD2 matching 7 bases. The CDR3 runs to 18 residues. Trimming removed 5 bases from V and 0 bases from J; junction bases left unmatched: 13. Per the germline V gene, CDR1 is SGHNT and CDR2 is YENEEA. CDR3 bases: TGTGCCAGCAGCCCCCGACTTTGGGGGGGGATCTCCTACAATGAGCAGTTCTTC. It codes for CASSPRLWGGISYNEQFF.

Comments on this clone: The identical CDR3 is also encoded by other nucleotide sequences in the sample. The chain joins TRBV7-3 to TRBJ2-5; D may be TRBD2 (6 bases). Trimming removed 4 bases from V and 2 bases from J, with 8 bases in between. Looked up from germline, CDR1 is SGHTA and CDR2 is FQGTGA. The CDR3 covers 13 residues. The CDR3 nucleotides read TGTGCCAGCAGCTCGGGACTTCAAGAGACCCAGTACTTC. This sequence encodes CASSSGLQETQYF.

The rearrangement joins TRBV7-9 to TRBJ1-4; the D is unclear. The V gene lost 1 base and the J gene lost 7 bases, with 16 bases spanning the gap. The CDR3 spans 16 residues. Germline V gives CDR1 SEHNR, CDR2 FQNEAQ (reference sequence). CDR3 DNA: TGTGCCAGCAGCTTAGTCGCCGGGAGTGGTGGTGAAAAACTGTTTTTT. Protein product: CASSLVAGSGGEKLFF.

This chain links TRBV5-4 with TRBJ2-1; tentatively, D is TRBD1 (6 bases). Between the trimmed V and J ends, which lost 2 bases and 2 bases, there was a span of 11 bases. The germline CDR1 and CDR2 sequences are SGHNT and YYREEE (reference sequence). This CDR3 contains 15 residues. The CDR3: CASSFSGGAYNEQFF. Written as DNA, the CDR3 is TGTGCCAGCAGCTTTAGTGGGGGCGCCTACAATGAGCAGTTCTTC.

This chain joins TRBV6-5 and TRBJ2-7; D is unclear. V gave up 8 bases and J gave up 0 bases, with 17 bases separating them. This CDR3 has 15 residues. Germline V gene data show CDR1 as MNHEY and CDR2 as SVGAGI. The CDR3 nucleotides are TGTGCCAGCCACCATCGTCGGCGCGGCTCCTACGAGCAGTACTTC. This encodes CASHHRRRGSYEQYF.

The rearrangement joins TRBV2 to TRBJ1-5; D uncertain. Germline V gene lookup returns CDR1 SNHLY and CDR2 FYNNEI. The CDR3 runs to 13 residues. Trimming pared 10 bases from V and 6 bases from J, leaving 16 bases between. The CDR3 nucleotides are TGTGCCACTCGGGATAGCGAGGGTCAGCCCCAGCATTTT. Protein product: CATRDSEGQPQHF.

This sequence joins TRBV7-9 and TRBJ2-3, with 9 nucleotides matching TRBD1. Per germline, CDR1 SEHNR and CDR2 FQNEAQ (reference sequence). CDR3 length equals 16 residues. With 3 bases clipped from V and 6 bases from J, the junction kept 10 bases outside the gene matches. The CDR3 spells CASSFGATGGLDTQYF. The CDR3 bases are TGTGCCAGCAGCTTTGGTGCGACAGGGGGTCTGGATACGCAGTATTTT.

The chain employs TRBV20-1 and TRBJ1-6; D call uncertain. Germline CDR1 and CDR2: DFQATT and SNEGSKA (reference sequence). Deletions cut 3 bases from V and 3 bases from J, with 9 bases between. The CDR3 length is 14 residues. The CDR3 spells CSASWSLYNSPLHF. For the CDR3, the DNA is TGCAGTGCTAGTTGGTCACTCTATAATTCACCCCTCCACTTT.

V gene TRBV30 combines with J gene TRBJ2-7; a possible D gene is TRBD2 (6 bases). The CDR3 loop spans 13 amino acids. Trimming left V 3 bases short and J 7 bases short, with 16 bases between. Germline CDR1 reads GTSNPN; CDR2 reads SVGIG (reference sequence). The CDR3 loop reads CAWRPGTPGEQYF. The CDR3 nucleotides read TGTGCCTGGAGACCCGGGACTCCCGGGGAGCAGTACTTC.

This chain connects TRBV5-1 to TRBJ1-1; tentative D call: TRBD1 (5 bases). The CDR3 runs to 14 residues. CDR1 is SGHRS, CDR2 YFSETQ, per germline. Trimming left V 3 bases short and J 4 bases short, with 13 bases between. CDR3 loop: CASSSRGGGTEAFF. CDR3 in DNA: TGCGCCAGCAGCTCCCGTGGGGGGGGCACTGAAGCTTTCTTT.

In this sample, this clone turned up a few times. This rearrangement joins TRBV6-2 or TRBV6-3 to TRBJ2-5, with 8 bases aligning to TRBD1. The CDR3 length is 14 residues. J was trimmed by 0 bases and V by 5 bases; bases with no gene match: 2. Germline CDR1 reads MNHEY; CDR2 reads SVGEGT. CDR3 coding DNA: TGTGCCAGCAGTAGACAGGGGTACCAAGAGACCCAGTACTTC. Translating it yields CASSRQGYQETQYF.

This chain connects TRBV30 to TRBJ1-5; D uncertain. Per the germline V gene, CDR1 is GTSNPN and CDR2 is SVGIG (reference sequence). The CDR3 runs to 14 residues. V was cut by 0 bases and J by 1 base, with 7 bases left in between. This chain's CDR3 is CAWSVPASNQPQHF. The CDR3 DNA sequence: TGTGCCTGGAGTGTCCCCGCGAGCAATCAGCCCCAGCATTTT.

Regarding this clone: Other nucleotide sequences in the sample specify the same CDR3. The rearrangement joins TRBV5-6 to TRBJ2-5; D is perhaps TRBD1 (6 bases). CDR3 length: 13 amino acids. Germline CDR1 reads SGHDT; CDR2 reads YYEEEE. V lost 2 bases and J 2 bases, leaving 7 bases between the germline ends. This chain's CDR3 is CASSFGQQETQYF. Written as DNA, the CDR3 is TGTGCCAGCAGCTTCGGACAGCAAGAGACCCAGTACTTC. The entire variable domain, with the rest obtained from reference TRBV5-6 and TRBJ2-5, is as follows: DAGVTQSPTHLIKTRGQQVTLRCSPKSGHDTVSWYQQALGQGPQFIFQYYEEEERQRGNFPDRFSGHQFPNYSSELNVNALLLGDSALYLCASSFGQQETQYFGPGTRLLVL.

This sequence joins TRBV2 and TRBJ1-1; D gene unclear. V lost 5 bases and J lost 6, with 10 bases in between. In germline, CDR1 is SNHLY, CDR2 FYNNEI. The CDR3 runs 12 residues. The CDR3 sequence: CASSYDIAEAFF. In DNA form, the CDR3 reads TGTGCCAGCAGTTACGACATTGCTGAAGCTTTCTTT.

V and J are TRBV7-3 and TRBJ1-5; D gene uncertain. Germline values: CDR1 SGHTA, CDR2 FQGTGA. This CDR3 contains 18 residues. V was cut by 1 base and J by 4 bases, with 20 bases left in between. CDR3 coding DNA: TGTGCCAGCAGCTTAATAGGATCCCCAGGTCGGTCTAATCAGCCCCAGCATTTT. It encodes CASSLIGSPGRSNQPQHF.

The rearrangement uses TRBV18 and TRBJ1-4; 8 bases agree with TRBD1. CDR1 and CDR2 from the germline V gene are KGHSH and LQKENI. After removal of 4 bases from V and 4 bases from J, the junction contained 2 bases not matched to a gene. CDR3 length: 14 amino acids. CDR3 in amino acids: CASSRTGSNEKLFF. The CDR3 DNA reads as TGTGCCAGCTCACGGACAGGGAGTAATGAAAAACTGTTTTTT.

The chain couples TRBV2 to TRBJ1-2, with 7 bases aligning to TRBD1. V trimming: 8 bases; J trimming: 1 base; junction bases outside the gene matches: 4. The CDR3 spans 13 residues. Germline V CDR1 and CDR2: SNHLY, FYNNEI. CDR3 in amino acids: CASGTGVNYGYTF. As DNA, the CDR3 is TGTGCCAGCGGTACAGGGGTTAACTATGGCTACACCTTC.

This chain links TRBV5-1 with TRBJ1-2; D gene ambiguous. V was cut by 3 bases and J by 3 bases, with 15 bases left in between. The CDR3 runs to 15 residues. The germline gives CDR1 SGHRS, CDR2 YFSETQ. Here the CDR3 DNA reads TGCGCCAGCAGCTCGGACGGGAACTTAGACTATGGCTACACCTTC. This gives the protein CASSSDGNLDYGYTF.